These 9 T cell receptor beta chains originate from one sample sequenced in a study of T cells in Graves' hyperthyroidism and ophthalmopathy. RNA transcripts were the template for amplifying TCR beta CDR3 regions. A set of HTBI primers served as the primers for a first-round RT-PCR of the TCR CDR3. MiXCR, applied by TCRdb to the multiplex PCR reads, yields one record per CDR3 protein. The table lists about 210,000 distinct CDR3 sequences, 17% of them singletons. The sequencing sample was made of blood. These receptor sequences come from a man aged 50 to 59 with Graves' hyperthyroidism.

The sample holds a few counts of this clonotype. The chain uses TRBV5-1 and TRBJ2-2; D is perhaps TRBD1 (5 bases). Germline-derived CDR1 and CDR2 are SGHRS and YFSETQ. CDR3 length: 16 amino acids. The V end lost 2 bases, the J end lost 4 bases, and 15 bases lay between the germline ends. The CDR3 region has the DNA TGCGCCAGCAGCTTAGGGGTAACGAGCAGCACCGGGGAGCTGTTTTTT. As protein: CASSLGVTSSTGELFF. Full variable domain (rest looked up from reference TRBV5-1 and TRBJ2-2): KAGVTQTPRYLIKTRGQQVTLSCSPISGHRSVSWYQQTPGQGLQFLFEYFSETQRNKGNFPGRFSGRQFSNSRSEMNVSTLELGDSALYLCASSLGVTSSTGELFFGEGSRLTVL.

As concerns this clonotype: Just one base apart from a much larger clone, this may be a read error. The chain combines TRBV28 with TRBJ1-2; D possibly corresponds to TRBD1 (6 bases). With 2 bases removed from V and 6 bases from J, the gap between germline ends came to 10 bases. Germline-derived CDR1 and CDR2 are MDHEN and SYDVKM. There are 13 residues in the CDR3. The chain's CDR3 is CASSLQPGDGYTF. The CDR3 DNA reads TGTGCCAGCAGTTTACAGCCAGGGGATGGCTACACCTTC.

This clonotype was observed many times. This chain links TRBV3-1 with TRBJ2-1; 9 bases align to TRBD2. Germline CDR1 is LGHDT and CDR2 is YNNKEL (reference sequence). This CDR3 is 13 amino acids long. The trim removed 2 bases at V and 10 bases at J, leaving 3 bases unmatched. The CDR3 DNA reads TGTGCCAGCAGCCAACTAGCGGGAAACGAGCAGTTCTTC. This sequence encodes CASSQLAGNEQFF.

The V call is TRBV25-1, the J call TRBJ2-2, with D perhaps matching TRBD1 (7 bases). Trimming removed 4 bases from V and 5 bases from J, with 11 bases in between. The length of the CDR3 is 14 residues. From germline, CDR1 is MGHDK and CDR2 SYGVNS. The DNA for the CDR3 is TGTGCCAGCAGTGTACAGGGGAGGACCGGGGAGCTGTTTTTT. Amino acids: CASSVQGRTGELFF.

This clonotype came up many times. The chain's CDR3 is CASGIRQGAYTEAFF. The CDR3 DNA reads TGTGCCAGCGGGATAAGGCAGGGGGCGTACACTGAAGCTTTCTTT. The chain combines TRBV28 with TRBJ1-1, with 8 bases fitting TRBD1. Germline V gene data show CDR1 as MDHEN and CDR2 as SYDVKM. This CDR3 has 15 residues. The J segment lost 3 bases and the V segment lost 8 bases, leaving 11 bases of the junction unmatched. Combining the CDR3 with reference TRBV28 and TRBJ1-1 gives the whole variable domain DVKVTQSSRYLVKRTGEKVFLECVQDMDHENMFWYRQDPGLGLRLIYFSYDVKMKEKGDIPEGYSVSREKKERFSLILESASTNQTSMYLCASGIRQGAYTEAFFGQGTRLTVV.

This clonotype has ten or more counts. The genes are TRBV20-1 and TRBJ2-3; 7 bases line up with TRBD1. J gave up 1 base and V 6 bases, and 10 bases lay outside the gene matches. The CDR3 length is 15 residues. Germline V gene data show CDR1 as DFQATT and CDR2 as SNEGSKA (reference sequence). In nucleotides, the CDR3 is TGCAGTGCCGACAAGCTGACAGGGCGCACAGATACGCAGTATTTT. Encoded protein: CSADKLTGRTDTQYF.

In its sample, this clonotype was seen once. CDR3 residues: CASSPTSVGGTGELFF. The CDR3 DNA is TGTGCCAGCAGCCCCACTAGCGTCGGGGGCACCGGGGAGCTGTTTTTT. The V call is TRBV14, the J call TRBJ2-2, with 7 bases aligning to TRBD2. V lost 4 bases to trimming and J lost 4 bases; unmatched junction nucleotides: 9. Germline CDR1 SGHDN, CDR2 FVKESK. This CDR3 region has 16 residues.

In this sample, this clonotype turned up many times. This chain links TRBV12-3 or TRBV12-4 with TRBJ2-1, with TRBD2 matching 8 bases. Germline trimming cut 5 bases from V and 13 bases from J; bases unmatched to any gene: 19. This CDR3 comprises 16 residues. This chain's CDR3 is CASSPRPTGTRRVQFF. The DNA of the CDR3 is TGTGCCAGCAGTCCCCGGCCAACCGGGACTAGGAGGGTTCAGTTCTTC.

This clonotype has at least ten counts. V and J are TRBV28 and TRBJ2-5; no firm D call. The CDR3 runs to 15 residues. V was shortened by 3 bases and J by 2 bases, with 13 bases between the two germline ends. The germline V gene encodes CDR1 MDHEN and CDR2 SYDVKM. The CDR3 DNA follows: TGTGCCAGCAGTTTCATCTCTAACAGACAAGAGACCCAGTACTTC. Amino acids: CASSFISNRQETQYF. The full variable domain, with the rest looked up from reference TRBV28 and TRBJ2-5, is DVKVTQSSRYLVKRTGEKVFLECVQDMDHENMFWYRQDPGLGLRLIYFSYDVKMKEKGDIPEGYSVSREKKERFSLILESASTNQTSMYLCASSFISNRQETQYFGPGTRLLVL.